Listed below are T cell receptor beta chains from one sample, sequenced in a study of persistence of HIV-infected CD4 T cells. Only in-frame clones appear in the TCRdb table, and some are missing; sequencing was by immunoSEQ multiplex PCR. This sample has 30,000 to 40,000 clones; 75% to 85% occur once, and the top ten carry under 20%. Their antigen targets remain unknown. The source was CD4+ T cells sorted from PBMCs after roughly 19-hour stimulation, collected from a patient who received antiretroviral therapy. These receptors were obtained from an adult woman with HIV who was CMV-seropositive. Each CDR3 is given with its conserved first and last residue. The order of the fields is V gene, clone size, CDR3 length, J gene, CDR3 protein. Expanded clones are given a class, and other clones once, few, many or no size at all.

>TRBV2|NA|19|TRBJ1-2
CASSEQLGATGLANYGYTF
>TRBV10-3|NA|13|TRBJ1-1
CAITVSGNTEAFF
>TRBV12-3/TRBV12-4|NA|13|TRBJ2-7
CASSHDREREQYF
>TRBV10-2|NA|15|TRBJ1-1
CASSGRMAGNTEAFF
>TRBV5-4|NA|15|TRBJ1-2
CASSLEQGRPYGYTF
>TRBV20-1|NA|14|TRBJ2-6
CSASPGSGANVLTF
>TRBV28|NA|15|TRBJ1-1
CASTLSWGILPEAFF
>TRBV3-1/TRBV3-2|NA|17|TRBJ2-5
CASSQEMLAGAWETQYF
>TRBV2|NA|12|TRBJ1-1
CASSRQGTEAFF
>TRBV7-8|NA|15|TRBJ2-1
CASRPNTGLHNEQFF
>TRBV30|NA|15|TRBJ2-6
CAWSTGRTGANVLTF
>TRBV10-3|NA|14|TRBJ2-7
CAISPGPSSYEQYF
>TRBV28|NA|14|TRBJ1-3
CASSSRGSGNTIYF
>TRBV19|NA|12|TRBJ1-2
CASTRENYGYTF
>TRBV3-1/TRBV3-2|NA|14|TRBJ2-3
CASSQGSGTDTQYF
>TRBV7-2|once|18|TRBJ1-4
CASSYPGLREGGNEKLFF
>TRBV5-1|NA|14|TRBJ1-3
CASSSGWSGNTIYF
>TRBV7-3|NA|15|TRBJ2-3
CASSQIGTASDTQYF
>TRBV19|NA|14|TRBJ2-5
CASSIDQRGETQYF
>TRBV29-1|NA|18|TRBJ2-6
CSVEDRKGRGDGANVLTF
>TRBV10-3|few|12|TRBJ1-1
CAIKAGNTEAFF
>TRBV28|NA|15|TRBJ2-1
CASSSTGTFGDEQFF
>TRBV7-9|NA|15|TRBJ2-7
CASSFLTSGGGEQYF
>TRBV18|NA|17|TRBJ2-6
CASSPRTGGSGANVLTF
>TRBV30|NA|16|TRBJ1-4
CAWMKGSTATNEKLFF
>TRBV13|NA|14|TRBJ1-3
CASSLEGIGNTIYF
>TRBV6-4|NA|16|TRBJ2-3
CASSANSGSPTDTQYF
>TRBV7-2|few|14|TRBJ1-1
CASSFTGGLAEAFF
>TRBV12-3/TRBV12-4|NA|13|TRBJ1-5
CASSGTVDQPQHF
>TRBV7-9|NA|15|TRBJ2-1
CASLAGRARYNEQFF
>TRBV28|NA|14|TRBJ1-1
CASSTSEVGTEAFF
>TRBV5-1|NA|15|TRBJ2-7
CASSSGQGGSYEQYF
>TRBV7-6|NA|14|TRBJ1-2
CASSLDNGYYGYTF
>TRBV7-6|once|13|TRBJ2-7
CASSLEGGYEQYF
>TRBV5-4|few|13|TRBJ2-2
CASSLVSAGELFF
>TRBV15|NA|15|TRBJ2-1
CATSREWDVGNEQFF
>TRBV24-1|NA|11|TRBJ2-7
CATSDLFEQYF
>TRBV19|NA|14|TRBJ1-1
CASRKQGANTEAFF
>TRBV7-2|NA|13|TRBJ2-5
CASSLIQGETQYF
>TRBV9|few|14|TRBJ1-6
CASSVDDFNSPLHF